The rows below give T cell receptor beta chains drawn from one sample of a study of CD8 T cells in Susac syndrome. TCRdb itself ran the immunoSEQ multiplex PCR reads through MiXCR, one entry per CDR3 protein. The table lists around 180,000 distinct CDR3 sequences, approximately 96% of them singletons. The sample taken for sequencing was CD4+ T cells from PBMCs. The origin of the receptors is a human donor with multiple sclerosis. CDR3s include the opening cysteine and the closing phenylalanine or tryptophan. A D gene is named only where the DNA matches it firmly. The size entry is marked missing in some rows and otherwise reads once, few, many or a size class.

>TRBV10-3|.|TRBJ1-1|TRBD1
TGTGCCGTGGGACAGGCGAACACTGAAGCTTTCTTT
CAVGQANTEAFF
>TRBV29-1|.|TRBJ2-7|TRBD1
TGCAGCGTAGAGGGACAGGTAGGGTACGAGCAGTACTTC
CSVEGQVGYEQYF
>TRBV12-5|.|TRBJ1-1|.
TGTGCTAGTGCCCCCAGGGGTACCACTGAAGCTTTCTTT
CASAPRGTTEAFF
>TRBV2|.|TRBJ1-2|.
TGTGCCAGCAGAGCCCCTCAGGGAGCTAACTATGGCTACACCTTC
CASRAPQGANYGYTF
>TRBV3-1|.|TRBJ1-1|.
TGTGCCAGCAGCCCGACCCCGAGACTCGAAGCTTTCTTT
CASSPTPRLEAFF
>TRBV20-1|.|TRBJ1-5|.
TGCAGTGCTAGAGACCGCAATCAGCCCCAGCATTTT
CSARDRNQPQHF
>TRBV30|.|TRBJ1-2|.
TGTGCCTGGAGTGTACGGTTGACAAGAACTAACTATGGCTACACCTTC
CAWSVRLTRTNYGYTF
>TRBV30|.|TRBJ1-1|.
TGTGCCTGGAGACGGGGCGGACTACAGAGGGCAGCTTTCTTT
CAWRRGGLQRAAFF
>TRBV29-1|.|TRBJ2-1|TRBD1
TGCAGCGTCGGACAGGTGACCTCCTACAATGAGCAGTTCTTC
CSVGQVTSYNEQFF
>TRBV25-1|.|TRBJ1-1|.
TGTGCCAGCAGTGAGCCCCGGGGAGGTGACACTGAAGCTTTCTTT
CASSEPRGGDTEAFF
>TRBV7-3|.|TRBJ2-5|.
TGTGCCAGCAGCTTAAGGGCGGGAGAGACCCAGTACTTC
CASSLRAGETQYF
>TRBV9|.|TRBJ1-6|TRBD1
TGTGCCAGCAGCGAGGGGGACAGAATAACATCACCCCTCCACTTT
CASSEGDRITSPLHF
>TRBV19|.|TRBJ2-5|.
TGTGCCAGTAGTAAACGGACACACCAAGAGACCCAGTACTTC
CASSKRTHQETQYF
>TRBV25-1|.|TRBJ1-2|TRBD1
TGTGCCAGCAGTGAACCGGGACAGGGGGTCGGGGGCTACACCTTC
CASSEPGQGVGGYTF
>TRBV6-1|.|TRBJ2-1|TRBD2
TGTGCCAGCACTTCCTTAGACGGGGGGAATGAGCAGTTCTTC
CASTSLDGGNEQFF
>TRBV4-1|once|TRBJ1-5|.
TGCGCCAGCAGCCAAGTACAAGGGGGGGGGCTGGGGCAGCCCCAGCATTTT
CASSQVQGGGLGQPQHF
>TRBV20-1|.|TRBJ2-7|.
TGCAGTGCTAGTAGCCGACAGCGCTACGAGCAGTACTTC
CSASSRQRYEQYF
>TRBV5-6|.|TRBJ1-3|.
TGTGCCAGCAGCTGGCACGAAAGGGGAACTGGAAACACCATATATTTT
CASSWHERGTGNTIYF
>TRBV27|.|TRBJ2-3|TRBD2
TGTGCCAGCAGTGACGGGACTAGCGGGCGCTGGGATACGCAGTATTTT
CASSDGTSGRWDTQYF
>TRBV6-5|.|TRBJ2-1|.
TGTGCCAGCAGTAACGGTGGGGCCGGTAGTGAGCAGTTCTTC
CASSNGGAGSEQFF
>TRBV5-1|.|TRBJ2-7|.
TGCGCCAGCAGCATTGGACAGAGCTACGAGCAGTACTTC
CASSIGQSYEQYF
>TRBV27|.|TRBJ2-1|.
TGTGCCAGCAGTATCGCCAGGGCGAACTACAATGAGCAGTTCTTC
CASSIARANYNEQFF
>TRBV20-1|.|TRBJ2-7|TRBD2
TGCAGTGCCTTTGGGCGGGGGGGCTCCTACGAGCAGTACTTC
CSAFGRGGSYEQYF
>TRBV20-1|.|TRBJ2-3|.
TGCAGTGCTAGTTGGACTATAAGCACAGATACGCAGTATTTT
CSASWTISTDTQYF
>TRBV3-1|.|TRBJ1-6|TRBD1
TGTGCCAGCAGACCGCAGGGGGACTCACCCCTCCACTTT
CASRPQGDSPLHF
>TRBV6-5|.|TRBJ2-7|TRBD1
TGTGCCTCCGGGACAGGGATATACGAGCAGTACTTC
CASGTGIYEQYF
>TRBV7-9|once|TRBJ2-1|TRBD2
TGTGCCAGCAGCCCTAGCGGGTCGAGCTCCTACAATGAGCAGTTCTTC
CASSPSGSSSYNEQFF
>TRBV24-1|.|TRBJ2-6|.
TGTGCCACCAGTGATTTTTCGGGCTCTGGGGCCAACGTCCTGACTTTC
CATSDFSGSGANVLTF